These T cell receptor beta chains were read from a single sample in a study of cytomegalovirus exposure and HLA in healthy donors. The data were produced by immunoSEQ multiplex PCR, yet TCRdb's version contains in-frame clones alone and is incomplete. This sample has 140,000 or so clones; 70% to 85% occur once, and the top ten carry 1.5% to 2%. What was sequenced was PBMCs. These TCRs come from a man aged 35-49 years in good health and CMV-seronegative. The CDR3 runs from the conserved cysteine through the conserved F or W. A D gene is named only where the DNA matches it firmly. Some rows mark clone size as missing; the rest say once, few, many or name a class of expanded clone.

V gene	D gene	J gene	clone size	CDR3 DNA	CDR3 protein
TRBV11-3	.	TRBJ1-5	.	TGTGCCAGCAGCTTAAAAGGAGTAGAACATCAGCCCCAGCATTTT	CASSLKGVEHQPQHF
TRBV10-2	.	TRBJ2-7	.	TGCGCCAGCAGTGAGTCGATTAGTTCCTACGAGCAGTACTTC	CASSESISSYEQYF
TRBV13	.	TRBJ2-6	.	TGTGCCAGCAGCTTAGAAGGTGGCGGGGACGCGGGGGCCAACGTCCTGACTTTC	CASSLEGGGDAGANVLTF
TRBV5-1	TRBD1	TRBJ2-6	once	TGCGCCAGCAGCTCACCTCCGGGACAGGGGAGAGGGGGGCCTGATGGGGCCAACGTCCTGACTTTC	CASSSPPGQGRGGPDGANVLTF
TRBV5-1	TRBD2	TRBJ2-5	.	TGCGCCAGCAGCTCAGCGGGGGGGTATGAGACCCAGTACTTC	CASSSAGGYETQYF
TRBV6-6	TRBD2	TRBJ2-1	.	TGTGCCAGCAGTTACCTCCGGGAGGGCTACTTCAATGAGCAGTTCTTC	CASSYLREGYFNEQFF
TRBV11-2	.	TRBJ2-4	.	TGTGCCAGCAGCTTAGCCACACAGGGTTTGGACATTCAGTACTTC	CASSLATQGLDIQYF
TRBV13	TRBD2	TRBJ2-3	.	TGTGCCAGCAGCTTCGGGACTAGCGGAACCACAGATACGCAGTATTTT	CASSFGTSGTTDTQYF
TRBV5-5	.	TRBJ2-7	.	TGTGCCAGCAGCTCACATGACTTGAACTACGAGCAGTACTTC	CASSSHDLNYEQYF
TRBV28	.	TRBJ1-2	.	TGTGCCAGCAGTGATAACAGCTACACCTTC	CASSDNSYTF
TRBV4-1	.	TRBJ1-5	.	TGCGCCAGCAGCCCGCAAGCATGGCAGGGGAATCAGCCCCAGCATTTT	CASSPQAWQGNQPQHF
TRBV4-1	.	TRBJ1-1	.	TGCGCCAGCAGCCAAGATTGGGCAGGAGAAGCTTTCTTT	CASSQDWAGEAFF
TRBV28	TRBD1	TRBJ1-6	.	TGTGCCAGCAGTTCGGGACAGGGGTCCTCACCCCTCCACTTT	CASSSGQGSSPLHF
TRBV4-2	.	TRBJ2-3	.	TGTGCCAGCAGCCAAGAAGGAGCGACTAGCACAGATACGCAGTATTTT	CASSQEGATSTDTQYF
TRBV19	.	TRBJ2-5	.	TGTGCCAGTAGCGATCGGGGTAGCGGCTACCAAGAGACCCAGTACTTC	CASSDRGSGYQETQYF